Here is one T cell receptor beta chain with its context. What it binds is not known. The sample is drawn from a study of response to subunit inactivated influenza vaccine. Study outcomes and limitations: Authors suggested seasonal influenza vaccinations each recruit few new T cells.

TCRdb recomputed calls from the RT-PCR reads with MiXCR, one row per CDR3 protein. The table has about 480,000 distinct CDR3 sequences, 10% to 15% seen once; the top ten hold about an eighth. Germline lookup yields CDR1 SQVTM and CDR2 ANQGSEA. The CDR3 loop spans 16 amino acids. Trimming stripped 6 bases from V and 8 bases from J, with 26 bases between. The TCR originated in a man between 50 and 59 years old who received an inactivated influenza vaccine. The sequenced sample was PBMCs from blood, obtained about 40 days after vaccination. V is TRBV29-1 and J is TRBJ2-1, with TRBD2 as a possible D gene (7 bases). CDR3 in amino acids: CSVGLGLGGGADEQFF. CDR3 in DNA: TGCAGCGTCGGTTTGGGCTTAGGGGGGGGGGCCGATGAGCAGTTCTTC.